This TCR beta chain was observed in a study of cytomegalovirus exposure and HLA in healthy donors. With 60 Vbeta and 13 Jbeta primers, the PCR was carried out. Using immunoSEQ multiplex PCR, the repertoire was profiled, and TCRdb retains in-frame clones only, with some absent. The table has 95,000 to 150,000 clones, about four fifths seen once. What was sequenced was PBMCs. The TCR sequence derives from a female donor in good health and CMV-seropositive.

The CDR3: CASSTGLSGETQYF. The CDR3 DNA is TGTGCCAGCTCAACCGGATTGAGCGGGGAGACCCAGTACTTC. The chain links TRBV18 to TRBJ2-5; a possible D gene is TRBD2 (6 bases). Germline values: CDR1 KGHSH, CDR2 LQKENI. V was shortened by 5 bases and J by 5 bases, with 15 bases between the two germline ends. CDR3 length equals 14 residues.